The 32 T cell receptor beta chains given below trace back to one sample, sequenced in a study of naive and memory T cell subsets. Two oligonucleotides, mixed equimolar, formed the beta constant-region primer covering TRBC1 and TRBC2. TCRdb ran MiXCR on the UMI-ligation and nested PCR reads and lists one entry per CDR3 protein. The table includes approximately 140,000 distinct CDR3 sequences, over 15% detected once. Source material: naive CD4+ T cells from blood. The receptors were sampled from a human donor in good health.

This clonotype came up once. The chain combines TRBV2 with TRBJ1-1, with D unresolved. V lost 10 bases and J lost 4, with 19 bases in between. Germline values: CDR1 SNHLY, CDR2 FYNNEI. There are 14 residues in the CDR3. Written as DNA, the CDR3 is TGTGCCACCGAGCCAGAGGCCCTGGCCACTGAAGCTTTCTTT. Its protein product is CATEPEALATEAFF.

The chain joins TRBV5-1 to TRBJ2-3; D call uncertain. The germline V gene has CDR1 SGHRS and CDR2 YFSETQ. The CDR3 spans 14 residues. The ends were cut back, 0 bases at V and 6 bases at J, with 11 bases in the middle. The CDR3 DNA follows: TGCGCCAGCAGCTTGGAGGCCGACGGGGATACGCAGTATTTT. It is translated as CASSLEADGDTQYF.

This clonotype appeared many times. The chain is built from TRBV2 and TRBJ2-3, with TRBD2 matching 11 bases. V was clipped by 6 bases and J by 1 base; unmatched bases: 3. The germline V gene has CDR1 SNHLY and CDR2 FYNNEI. This CDR3 has 15 residues. The CDR3 DNA reads TGTGCCAGCAGCCCGGGACTAGCGGGCACAGATACGCAGTATTTT. Its translation is CASSPGLAGTDTQYF.

V and J are TRBV15 and TRBJ2-5; no clear D gene. Trimming took 3 bases from V and 5 from J, leaving 7 bases between them. This CDR3 has 12 amino acids. Per the germline V gene, CDR1 is LNHNV and CDR2 is YYDKDF (reference sequence). CDR3 sequence (DNA): TGTGCCACCAGCAGTCAGACGGAGACCCAGTACTTC. The encoded protein is CATSSQTETQYF.

J is TRBJ1-2 and V is TRBV18; D may be TRBD1 (6 bases). V gave up 4 bases and J gave up 2 bases, with 17 bases separating them. This CDR3 is 16 amino acids long. The germline V gene has CDR1 KGHSH and CDR2 LQKENI. CDR3 sequence: CASSQSGGAFNYGYTF. The CDR3 DNA is TGTGCCAGCTCACAGTCTGGGGGGGCCTTCAACTATGGCTACACCTTC.

This clonotype was counted only a few times. The V gene is TRBV5-1, the J gene TRBJ2-5, with D hard to call. Trimming cost V 4 bases and J 2 bases, with 6 bases left between them. The length of the CDR3 is 12 residues. Germline-derived CDR1 and CDR2 are SGHRS and YFSETQ. CDR3 loop: CASSRVQETQYF. The CDR3 bases are TGCGCCAGCAGCCGAGTTCAAGAGACCCAGTACTTC.

As DNA, the CDR3 is TGTGCCAGCAGAGCGGGAGGGCCTCCCGACGAGCAGTACTTC. Its protein is CASRAGGPPDEQYF. This chain uses TRBV28 with TRBJ2-7, with 10 bases aligning to TRBD2. This CDR3 comprises 14 residues. Looked up from germline, CDR1 is MDHEN and CDR2 is SYDVKM. The J segment lost 5 bases and the V segment lost 6 bases, leaving 7 bases of the junction unmatched. The variable domain in full, completed from reference TRBV28 and TRBJ2-7, reads DVKVTQSSRYLVKRTGEKVFLECVQDMDHENMFWYRQDPGLGLRLIYFSYDVKMKEKGDIPEGYSVSREKKERFSLILESASTNQTSMYLCASRAGGPPDEQYFGPGTRLTVT.

This clonotype was found a few times. The V and J genes are TRBV7-2 and TRBJ2-5; the D gene is possibly TRBD2 (6 bases). V lost 4 bases to trimming and J lost 2 bases, with 11 bases between them. Germline lookup yields CDR1 SGHTA and CDR2 FQGNSA. This CDR3 has 14 amino acids. Here the CDR3 DNA reads TGTGCCAGCAGCTCCGGAGGGCGACAAGAGACCCAGTACTTC. Amino acid sequence: CASSSGGRQETQYF.

This clonotype was counted only a few times. The chain has TRBV25-1 and TRBJ2-7; perhaps TRBD1 as D (5 bases). This CDR3 contains 13 residues. Germline V gives CDR1 MGHDK, CDR2 SYGVNS. With 8 bases removed from V and 0 bases from J, the gap between germline ends came to 11 bases. CDR3 amino acids: CASAGHFSYEQYF. CDR3 DNA sequence: TGTGCCAGCGCAGGACATTTCTCCTACGAGCAGTACTTC.

The genes are TRBV3-1 and TRBJ1-1, with 11 bases aligning to TRBD1. From germline, CDR1 is LGHDT and CDR2 YNNKEL (reference sequence). The CDR3 totals 16 residues. V dropped 4 bases and J dropped 3; count of bases not matched to a gene: 7. The CDR3 reads CASSPRDRGEDTEAFF. CDR3 nucleotides: TGTGCCAGCAGCCCCCGGGACAGGGGGGAGGACACTGAAGCTTTCTTT.

The chain has TRBV21-1 and TRBJ2-3; TRBD2 reflects the table's D call only, with no check against the DNA. TRBV21-1 is classified as a pseudogene. The CDR3 covers 17 residues. The CDR3 coding sequence is TGTGCCTGCAGCAACCTGGGTAGCGGTAAGACCACAGATACGCAGTATTTT. It codes for CACSNLGSGKTTDTQYF.

This clonotype has at least ten counts. The chain joins TRBV6-2 or TRBV6-3 to TRBJ2-5, with D perhaps matching TRBD1 (5 bases). V was trimmed by 7 bases and J by 0 bases, leaving 12 bases between them. Germline loops: CDR1 MNHEY, CDR2 SVGEGT. The CDR3 runs to 14 residues. For the CDR3, the DNA is TGTGCCAGCAACATACAGGCGTACCAAGAGACCCAGTACTTC. Amino acids: CASNIQAYQETQYF.

This clonotype was observed a handful of times. CDR3 region: CAWRTSGSGGEQFF. As DNA, the CDR3 is TGTGCCTGGCGGACTAGCGGGAGTGGGGGTGAGCAGTTCTTC. The rearrangement uses TRBV30 and TRBJ2-1; 13 bases are shared with TRBD2. Germline V CDR1 and CDR2: GTSNPN, SVGIG (reference sequence). Germline trimming cut 5 bases from V and 9 bases from J; bases unmatched to any gene: 7. This CDR3 has 14 amino acids. The variable domain in full, completed from reference TRBV30 and TRBJ2-1, reads SQTIHQWPATLVQPVGSPLSLECTVEGTSNPNLYWYRQAAGRGLQLLFYSVGIGQISSEVPQNLSASRPQDRQFILSSKKLLLSDSGFYLCAWRTSGSGGEQFFGPGTRLTVL.

This clonotype was observed a few times. The genes are TRBV29-1 and TRBJ1-1; weak D call: TRBD1 (5 bases). V gave up 6 bases and J gave up 6 bases, with 11 bases separating them. Per the germline V gene, CDR1 is SQVTM and CDR2 is ANQGSEA. The CDR3 loop spans 11 amino acids. CDR3 amino acids: CSVGGGPEAFF. CDR3 nucleotide sequence: TGCAGCGTGGGGGGAGGCCCTGAAGCTTTCTTT.

This clonotype was counted between two and nine times. CDR3: CASSFRPTKETQYF. CDR3 DNA sequence: TGCGCCAGCAGCTTTCGGCCAACTAAAGAGACCCAGTACTTC. The chain couples TRBV5-1 to TRBJ2-5; no clear D gene. The CDR3 length is 14 residues. Germline V gives CDR1 SGHRS, CDR2 YFSETQ. The ends were cut back, 2 bases at V and 3 bases at J, with 11 bases in the middle.

Only a few counts were recorded for this clonotype. V and J are TRBV9 and TRBJ2-5; D gene uncertain. V dropped 0 bases and J dropped 5 bases, with 11 bases sitting between them. Germline V gene lookup returns CDR1 SGDLS and CDR2 YYNGEE. This CDR3 has 14 residues. The CDR3 DNA is TGTGCCAGCAGCGTAGGGGTAGGTGGCGAGACCCAGTACTTC. Translated, it gives CASSVGVGGETQYF. The variable domain in full, completed from reference TRBV9 and TRBJ2-5, reads DSGVTQTPKHLITATGQRVTLRCSPRSGDLSVYWYQQSLDQGLQFLIQYYNGEERAKGNILERFSAQQFPDLHSELNLSSLELGDSALYFCASSVGVGGETQYFGPGTRLLVL.

V is TRBV6-8 and J is TRBJ2-1; D gene ambiguous. Per germline, CDR1 MNHGY and CDR2 SAAAGT. The CDR3 runs 12 residues. V lost 5 bases to trimming and J lost 6 bases, with 8 bases between them. The CDR3 coding sequence is TGTGCCAGCAGTCCCGTGCGCAATGAGCAGTTCTTC. Translating gives CASSPVRNEQFF.

The rearrangement uses TRBV11-2 and TRBJ1-1; D ambiguous. Per germline, CDR1 SGHAT and CDR2 FQNNGV. CDR3 length: 14 amino acids. Trimming took 2 bases from V and 1 from J, leaving 8 bases between them. The CDR3 DNA is TGTGCCAGCAGCTTACAAATAAAGAACACTGAAGCTTTCTTT. It translates to CASSLQIKNTEAFF.

The V and J genes are TRBV2 and TRBJ2-3; TRBD1 is a possible D gene (6 bases). Germline assignment: CDR1 SNHLY and CDR2 FYNNEI. This CDR3 is 12 amino acids long. With 5 bases removed from V and 5 bases from J, the gap between germline ends came to 8 bases. CDR3 sequence: CASSQGGDTQYF. The CDR3 DNA reads as TGTGCCAGCAGTCAAGGGGGAGATACGCAGTATTTT. The whole variable domain, filled in from reference TRBV2 and TRBJ2-3, reads EPEVTQTPSHQVTQMGQEVILRCVPISNHLYFYWYRQILGQKVEFLVSFYNNEISEKSEIFDDQFSVERPDGSNFTLKIRSTKLEDSAMYFCASSQGGDTQYFGPGTRLTVL.

This chain uses TRBV6-5 with TRBJ2-1; D is possibly TRBD2 (6 bases). Germline CDR1 is MNHEY and CDR2 is SVGAGI. This CDR3 has 17 amino acids. The germline V and J ends were trimmed by 2 bases and 10 bases, with 24 bases remaining between them. CDR3 coding DNA: TGTGCCAGCAGTTACAACCCTCCCCAACTAAATGCGGGGGAGCAGTTCTTC. Its translation is CASSYNPPQLNAGEQFF.

This clonotype was picked up a small number of times. The V call is TRBV7-9, the J call TRBJ2-2, with a possible D match to TRBD1 (6 bases). The CDR3 extends over 15 amino acids. Germline V CDR1 and CDR2: SEHNR, FQNEAQ (reference sequence). The V end was cut by 5 bases, the J end by 7 bases, with 17 bases between. CDR3 residues: CASSRDIRTIGELFF. The CDR3 DNA sequence: TGTGCCAGCAGCCGGGACATAAGAACAATCGGGGAGCTGTTTTTT.

The CDR3 sequence: CAWSGGGDPYEQYF. The CDR3, as DNA: TGTGCCTGGAGTGGGGGCGGGGACCCCTACGAGCAGTACTTC. The V gene is TRBV30, the J gene TRBJ2-7; D is perhaps TRBD2 (6 bases). The germline V gene encodes CDR1 GTSNPN and CDR2 SVGIG (reference sequence). V was shortened by 1 base and J by 2 bases, with 12 bases between the two germline ends. The CDR3 is 14 residues long.

This clonotype was detected a few times. The chain employs TRBV21-1 and TRBJ1-5; no DNA check was done on the table's D call, TRBD1. TRBV21-1 is described as a pseudogene. This CDR3 is 16 amino acids long. The CDR3: CASKTQGSRSNQPQHF. The CDR3 DNA reads TGTGCCAGCAAAACACAGGGGAGCCGAAGCAATCAGCCCCAGCATTTT.

This clonotype was observed a few times. DNA of the CDR3: TGCGCCAGCACCTACTCGGCTAGCGGGGACCGCGGGGAGCTGTTTTTT. The encoded protein is CASTYSASGDRGELFF. J is TRBJ2-2 and V is TRBV5-1; 9 positions agree with TRBD2. The CDR3 has 16 residues. Trimming at V came to 6 bases and at J to 7 bases, leaving 13 bases not matched to a gene. Looked up from germline, CDR1 is SGHRS and CDR2 is YFSETQ.

CDR3 coding DNA: TGCGCCAGCAGCCCGGGGGGAGCGGGGAATGAGCAGTTCTTC. Translating gives CASSPGGAGNEQFF. The V and J genes are TRBV5-1 and TRBJ2-1; 7 nucleotides line up with TRBD2. The germline V gene has CDR1 SGHRS and CDR2 YFSETQ. V trimming: 4 bases; J trimming: 7 bases; junction bases outside the gene matches: 8. The CDR3 has 14 residues. Complete variable domain (other parts from reference TRBV5-1 and TRBJ2-1): KAGVTQTPRYLIKTRGQQVTLSCSPISGHRSVSWYQQTPGQGLQFLFEYFSETQRNKGNFPGRFSGRQFSNSRSEMNVSTLELGDSALYLCASSPGGAGNEQFFGPGTRLTVL.

The table lists this clonotype with a few counts. The gene calls are TRBV7-9 and TRBJ2-3; no clear D gene. The germline CDR1 and CDR2 sequences are SEHNR and FQNEAQ (reference sequence). The CDR3 runs 15 residues. The V end was cut by 0 bases, the J end by 2 bases, with 9 bases between. Here the CDR3 reads CASSLALADTDTQYF. CDR3 bases: TGTGCCAGCAGCTTAGCTTTAGCCGACACAGATACGCAGTATTTT.

There are a few counts of this clonotype. The gene calls are TRBV4-2 and TRBJ2-2; no firm D call. V was clipped by 1 base and J by 5 bases, with 14 bases between them. The CDR3 is made up of 16 amino acids. CDR1 and CDR2 (germline): LGHNA, YNFKEQ. The CDR3 spells CASSQVYATLTGELFF. The CDR3 DNA reads as TGTGCCAGCAGCCAAGTGTACGCAACTTTGACCGGGGAGCTGTTTTTT.

This clonotype was seen many times. The chain is built from TRBV24-1 and TRBJ2-1; D unresolved. The CDR3 is made up of 17 amino acids. Germline CDR1 KGHDR, CDR2 SFDVKD. V was shortened by 0 bases and J by 6 bases, with 17 bases between the two germline ends. CDR3 in amino acids: CATSDLGRARPGNEQFF. The DNA for the CDR3 is TGTGCCACCAGTGATTTGGGACGGGCCCGGCCTGGCAATGAGCAGTTCTTC.

This clonotype was found a few times. This chain connects TRBV20-1 to TRBJ2-7, with TRBD1 matching over 11 bases. The junction had 10 bases not matched to a gene; V was cut back by 0 bases and J by 9 bases. The germline V gene encodes CDR1 DFQATT and CDR2 SNEGSKA (reference sequence). The CDR3 covers 15 residues. CDR3 DNA sequence: TGCAGTGCTAGAGATGGAGGACAGGGGGCTACGAGGCAGTACTTC. Translated, it gives CSARDGGQGATRQYF.

This chain links TRBV29-1 with TRBJ1-2; D is unresolved. In germline, CDR1 is SQVTM, CDR2 ANQGSEA. The length of the CDR3 is 11 residues. Trimming removed 2 bases from V and 4 bases from J, with 5 bases in between. The CDR3 DNA reads as TGCAGCGTTGAACAGGCCTATGGCTACACCTTC. Translating it yields CSVEQAYGYTF. The complete variable domain, with remaining parts taken from reference TRBV29-1 and TRBJ1-2, reads SAVISQKPSRDICQRGTSLTIQCQVDSQVTMMFWYRQQPGQSLTLIATANQGSEATYESGFVIDKFPISRPNLTFSTLTVSNMSPEDSSIYLCSVEQAYGYTFGSGTRLTVV.

There are a few counts of this clonotype. This sequence joins TRBV5-6 and TRBJ2-1, with 7 bases fitting TRBD2. Germline lookup yields CDR1 SGHDT and CDR2 YYEEEE. The CDR3 runs 13 residues. Trimming took 3 bases from V and 7 from J; bases not matched to a gene: 4. CDR3 in DNA: TGTGCCAGCAGCTACGGGAGGTTGAATGAGCAGTTCTTC. This codes for CASSYGRLNEQFF.

In its sample, this clonotype was seen a few times. V gene TRBV28 combines with J gene TRBJ2-2; 10 bases line up with TRBD2. Unmatched junction bases numbered 7, after V lost 5 bases and J lost 4 bases. Germline V CDR1 and CDR2: MDHEN, SYDVKM. This CDR3 has 16 amino acids. This CDR3 reads CASSPPGLAATGELFF. The CDR3 coding sequence is TGTGCCAGCAGTCCCCCAGGACTAGCGGCCACCGGGGAGCTGTTTTTT.